The clone carrying this T cell receptor beta chain showed up many times. Antigen: not known. One end of the junction varies from germline; a read error may be responsible. This sample is drawn from a study of T cell clonality in common variable immunodeficiency. General study results and limits: In common variable immunodeficiency, TCR beta chains reportedly carried fewer deletions and N-nucleotide insertions. CVID subjects showed higher TCRbeta clonality than healthy controls. Shared TCRbeta clones were fewer between CVID subjects than controls.

Profiled with immunoSEQ multiplex PCR; TCRdb holds only in-frame clones, not every one. The sample shows tens of thousands of clones, none of them appearing just once. Sequencing was carried out using peripheral blood mononuclear cells. This clonotype was sampled from a human donor with common variable immunodeficiency.

The CDR3 reads CASSPDLIPYEQYF. The CDR3 DNA, read in part, is TGCGCCAGCAGTCCCGACTTGATCCCCTACGAG. The rearrangement joins TRBV4-2 to TRBJ2-7; D remains unclear. The read falls 3 residues short of the CDR3 end, and the missing part is taken from the germline J gene. The CDR3 is 14 residues long. Looked up from germline, CDR1 is LGHNA and CDR2 is YNFKEQ.